This T cell receptor beta chain was recovered during a study of shared clonotypes between healthy human individuals (dated by TCRdb to about 2020). As for the study more broadly: Two women and a few men aged 18 to 49 years were included in the cohort. For each donor, CD4 naive and CD4 memory were each run on three plates, CD8 naive on two plates, and CD8 memory on one plate. Blood TCR repertoires of about 5 healthy adults were deeply sequenced to estimate repertoire size and the extent of clonotype sharing between individuals. Different laboratories and diverse techniques were used to prepare libraries and sequence TCR repertoires, to increase sequencing depth and limit assay-specific biases. Between about 0.9 and 8.9 billion PBMCs per donor were obtained by leukapheresis.

Findings and caveats that apply to the study as a whole: Rarefaction of sorted-subset datasets indicated incomplete sequencing despite the large sequencing depth. Sampling was restricted to blood, and TCR repertoires in tissue are likely to differ from TCR repertoires in blood. Pairwise subsampling indicated that sequencing depth was expected to affect the degree of clonotype sharing among donors. Clonotypes shared by all four sorted-subset donors showed higher generation probabilities than non-shared clonotypes. Larger estimated clonotype richness was generally found for naive subsets than for memory subsets. About 5% of naive CD4, around 3.5% of naive CD8, approximately 2% of memory CD4, and more than 0.35% of memory CD8 clonotypes were shared across four donors. The genetic and exposure-history diversity represented was limited by the small number of donors.

Worth noting for this clone: It has no known antigen specificity. No base qualities exist here, and no much larger clone lies one base off it.

Including the terminal cysteine and phenylalanine, the CDR3 comprises 13 residues. The kept DNA is CDR3 alone, 39 bases in frame from the first base. V and J are truncated by 6 bases and 2 bases respectively, leaving an intervening sequence of 10 bases. Via the germline V gene, CDR1 is LGHNA and CDR2 YNFKEQ. The donors were healthy, HIV-negative adults with no recently reported acute infections or vaccinations. All donors were Caucasian adults living in Nashville, Tennessee, USA. The CD8 memory samples were a combination of magnetically selected CD45RO+ cells and CCR7-negative CD45RA+ effector memory (TemRA) cells. Blood was collected by leukapheresis, and PBMCs were isolated by Ficoll-Histopaque density gradient centrifugation and then cryopreserved in liquid nitrogen vapor phase. Analytical flow cytometry was used to check the purity and quantity of each magnetically sorted T cell population. Genomic DNA was isolated from each sorted fraction and quantified by UV absorbance on a Nanodrop 2000c.

Using the deep immunoSEQ assay, multiplex PCR amplified TCR CDR3 regions from genomic DNA. Genomic DNA extracted from each cell subset was distributed evenly over all wells of several immunoSEQ 96-well plates, and each plate served as one replicate. Each replicate PCR for sorted subsets received approximately 200 ng genomic DNA, equal to roughly 33,000 T cell genomes. The purified libraries were quantified using a Qubit 3.0 fluorometer, sized with a Bioanalyzer 2100, and then quantified again using the KAPA Library Quantification kit. Every immunoSEQ 96-well plate was sequenced on a dedicated single-read 150-cycle Illumina NextSeq 550 flow cell. Concerning the study's data processing: The immunoSEQ output contained only junctional sequences without quality scores, so filtering could not match that applied to full-length reads. To assign V/J genes and CDR3, sequences were annotated using PyIR, a Python wrapper for IgBLAST v1.9, with IMGT germline references. Any read was removed if the V/J assignment was weak (E-value above 1e-6), the CDR3 was missing, or the read contained stop codons, out-of-frame junctions, or ambiguous translated residues. A V3J clonotype was defined by an identical inferred V gene, J gene, and CDR3 amino acid sequence. Percentage overlap between repertoires was computed as shared unique clonotypes divided by the size of the smaller repertoire. RTK rarefaction, the Chao1 estimator, and Recon v2.1 estimates of unobserved clonotypes were used to assess repertoire richness. OLGA was used to compute generation probabilities for all TCRbeta clonotypes that the gDNA method yielded from a handful of donors. The clones in this table, taken by TCRdb from immuneACCESS, are in-frame only. Not every clone is retained; where verified, under half of the shortfall comes from an unresolved V gene, and the cause of the rest is unknown. V, J and clone size reflect that table, while D and trimming were determined from the DNA. This sample gives about 380,000 clones in total; 96% of them show up just once. Approximately 0.32% of the sample belongs to the ten largest clones.

The clonotype was recovered from a man aged 25 to 40 in good health. The rearranged segments are TRBV4-2 and TRBJ1-2; a weak D assignment points to TRBD1 (6 bases agree). Sequencing was performed on memory CD8+ T cells sorted from blood. The cell subset or site label here, explained by the study, means: CD45RO+ cells pooled with CCR7-negative TemRA cells. The CDR3 protein is CASRVQGNYGYTF. The DNA reads as follows: TGTGCCAGCAGGGTACAGGGAAACTATGGCTACACCTTC.